These 27 T cell receptor beta chains were all obtained from the same sample, sequenced in a study of cytomegalovirus exposure and HLA in healthy donors (dated by TCRdb to 2016 to 2017). Library prep was done by the immunoSEQ multiplex PCR assay. A mixture of 60 forward primers for TCR Vbeta segments and 13 reverse primers for TCR Jbeta segments was used in the multiplex PCR. TCRdb obtained this table from immuneACCESS and retained in-frame rearrangements with V and J assigned. These tables miss some clones; where compared with another copy, unresolved V genes account for less than half of the shortfall, and the remainder is unexplained. The sample has roughly 100,000 clones on record, around 66% of them singletons. The ten biggest clones cover roughly 3% of the sample. Sequenced: PBMCs. Receptor source: a woman between 45 and 65 years old in good health and CMV-seronegative.

The chain is built from TRBV30 and TRBJ2-7; 9 bases agree with TRBD1. V trimming: 6 bases; J trimming: 4 bases; junction bases outside the gene matches: 4. Germline V lookup: CDR1 GTSNPN, CDR2 SVGIG (reference sequence). The CDR3 spans 12 residues. CDR3 nucleotides: TGTGCCTGTACAGGGGGCGGATACGAGCAGTACTTC. As protein: CACTGGGYEQYF.

The chain employs TRBV2 and TRBJ2-7; D perhaps matches TRBD1 (6 bases). Trimming stripped 8 bases from V and 2 bases from J, with 10 bases between. The germline V gene has CDR1 SNHLY and CDR2 FYNNEI. This CDR3 region has 12 residues. CDR3 in amino acids: CASGQNTYEQYF. CDR3 DNA: TGTGCCAGCGGACAGAATACCTACGAGCAGTACTTC.

CDR3 amino acids: CASSLLAGATDTQYF. In DNA form, the CDR3 reads TGTGCCAGCAGCTTGTTAGCGGGAGCCACAGATACGCAGTATTTT. The chain employs TRBV5-8 and TRBJ2-3; 9 nucleotides line up with TRBD2. In germline, CDR1 is SGHTS, CDR2 YDEGEE. Trimming at V came to 1 base and at J to 2 bases, leaving 2 bases not matched to a gene. This CDR3 region has 15 residues.

The chain is built from TRBV21-1 and TRBJ1-2; TRBD1, the table's D call, was not compared with the DNA. TRBV21-1 is a pseudogene segment. CDR3 length: 14 amino acids. The CDR3 DNA sequence: TGTGCCAGCAGCAATGACAGGGGAGTCTATGGCTACACCTTC. Translating it yields CASSNDRGVYGYTF.

This sequence joins TRBV7-2 and TRBJ2-5; 9 bases are shared with TRBD1. Germline V CDR1 and CDR2: SGHTA, FQGNSA. After removal of 3 bases from V and 5 bases from J, the junction contained 7 bases not matched to a gene. CDR3 size: 15 residues. The CDR3 protein is CASSLDRGDGETQYF. CDR3 coding DNA: TGTGCCAGCAGCTTGGACAGGGGAGATGGGGAGACCCAGTACTTC.

V and J are TRBV28 and TRBJ2-5, with TRBD1 as a possible D gene (6 bases). Trimming shortened V by 4 bases and J by 5 bases, and 17 bases separated the two germline ends. The CDR3 covers 15 residues. Germline loops: CDR1 MDHEN, CDR2 SYDVKM. In DNA, the CDR3 is TGTGCCAGCAGTTCACCGGGACAAACCGGGGAGACCCAGTACTTC. This translates into CASSSPGQTGETQYF. Complete variable domain (other parts from reference TRBV28 and TRBJ2-5): DVKVTQSSRYLVKRTGEKVFLECVQDMDHENMFWYRQDPGLGLRLIYFSYDVKMKEKGDIPEGYSVSREKKERFSLILESASTNQTSMYLCASSSPGQTGETQYFGPGTRLLVL.

Points on this clone: This CDR3 is missing its conserved last phenylalanine or tryptophan, likely due to a read error. The gene calls are TRBV6-5 and TRBJ1-2; TRBD1 aligns across 7 bases. V shed 2 bases, J shed 7 bases, and the junction held 7 bases outside the gene matches. Per germline, CDR1 MNHEY and CDR2 SVGAGI. This CDR3 region has 14 residues. The CDR3: CASSYGQDGSGYTL. The CDR3 DNA reads TGTGCCAGCAGTTACGGACAGGATGGCTCTGGCTACACCCTC.

V and J are TRBV7-9 and TRBJ2-7; 7 nucleotides align to TRBD1. Germline CDR1 SEHNR, CDR2 FQNEAQ (reference sequence). The V segment lost 0 bases and the J segment 1 base; nucleotides outside the gene matches: 9. CDR3 size: 17 residues. CDR3 in amino acids: CASSLAQNRGRSYEQYF. CDR3 nucleotide sequence: TGTGCCAGCAGCTTAGCACAGAACAGGGGCCGGTCCTACGAGCAGTACTTC. The whole variable domain, remainder taken from reference TRBV7-9 and TRBJ2-7, is DTGVSQNPRHKITKRGQNVTFRCDPISEHNRLYWYRQTLGQGPEFLTYFQNEAQLEKSRLLSDRFSAERPKGSFSTLEIQRTEQGDSAMYLCASSLAQNRGRSYEQYFGPGTRLTVT.

This clone turned up a few times. The chain couples TRBV7-8 to TRBJ2-2; 9 bases fit TRBD1. This CDR3 has 15 residues. From germline, CDR1 is SGHVS and CDR2 FQNEAQ. The V and J ends lost 6 bases and 6 bases, in that order; junction bases with no gene match: 8. The CDR3 DNA is TGTGCCAGCAGATACCGGGACAGGGTACCCGGGGAGCTGTTTTTT. Its protein product is CASRYRDRVPGELFF.

V and J are TRBV6-5 and TRBJ1-2; the D gene is possibly TRBD1 (5 bases). CDR3 length: 12 residues. Germline loops: CDR1 MNHEY, CDR2 SVGAGI. V lost 3 bases, J lost 7 bases, and 9 bases lay in between. CDR3 sequence (DNA): TGTGCCAGCAGTTATGGGGGGGGTGGCTACACCTTC. It codes for CASSYGGGGYTF.

This clone was recorded only once. The genes are TRBV19 and TRBJ1-6, with D possibly matching TRBD1 (6 bases). This CDR3 is built from 15 residues. Trimming shortened V by 5 bases and J by 1 base, and 9 bases separated the two germline ends. In germline, CDR1 is LNHDA, CDR2 SQIVND (reference sequence). CDR3 coding DNA: TGTGCCAGTAGTGGGGGCGGATCCTATAATTCACCCCTCCACTTT. Protein sequence: CASSGGGSYNSPLHF.

V usage is TRBV15 and J usage is TRBJ1-1, with no clear D. V was clipped by 3 bases and J by 7 bases, with 15 bases between them. CDR1 LNHNV and CDR2 YYDKDF come from the germline V gene (reference sequence). This CDR3 is built from 14 residues. In DNA, the CDR3 is TGTGCCACCAGCAGTTTTGTCCTAGTAGGTGAAGCTTTCTTT. Translation gives CATSSFVLVGEAFF.

The V and J genes are TRBV30 and TRBJ1-2; the D gene is possibly TRBD1 (6 bases). The V end lost 7 bases, the J end lost 2 bases, and 8 bases lay between the germline ends. The CDR3 covers 11 residues. Germline CDR1 GTSNPN, CDR2 SVGIG (reference sequence). The CDR3 nucleotides read TGTGCCTTGGACAGAAACTATGGCTACACCTTC. Amino acid sequence: CALDRNYGYTF. Full variable domain (outside the CDR3, taken from reference TRBV30 and TRBJ1-2): SQTIHQWPATLVQPVGSPLSLECTVEGTSNPNLYWYRQAAGRGLQLLFYSVGIGQISSEVPQNLSASRPQDRQFILSSKKLLLSDSGFYLCALDRNYGYTFGSGTRLTVV.

The chain links TRBV7-9 to TRBJ2-5; 9 nucleotides line up with TRBD1. CDR1 is SEHNR, CDR2 FQNEAQ, per germline (reference sequence). The J segment lost 5 bases and the V segment lost 6 bases, leaving 13 bases of the junction unmatched. CDR3 length equals 16 residues. DNA of the CDR3: TGTGCCAGCAGACAAACCGTCGGGACAGGGCTTGAGACCCAGTACTTC. It is translated as CASRQTVGTGLETQYF.

The V gene is TRBV29-1, the J gene TRBJ2-1; no definite D call. The germline V gene has CDR1 SQVTM and CDR2 ANQGSEA. CDR3 length: 12 amino acids. Trimming took off 7 bases at V and 8 bases at J, with 15 bases between the two ends. CDR3 nucleotides: TGCAGCGGTGGTTCTGGTCTAGATGAGCAGTTCTTC. Its protein is CSGGSGLDEQFF.

The chain couples TRBV18 to TRBJ2-7; 10 bases fit TRBD2. The germline V gene has CDR1 KGHSH and CDR2 LQKENI. The length of the CDR3 is 16 residues. V dropped 0 bases and J dropped 1; count of bases not matched to a gene: 3. The DNA of the CDR3 is TGTGCCAGCTCACCACCCCGGACTAGCGGATCCTACGAGCAGTACTTC. It specifies CASSPPRTSGSYEQYF.

In this sample, this clone turned up once. This chain's CDR3 is CASSLGYYNEQFF. CDR3 nucleotides: TGTGCCAGCAGCTTAGGTTACTACAATGAGCAGTTCTTC. The gene calls are TRBV7-9 and TRBJ2-1; D is undetermined. Trimming took off 1 base at V and 3 bases at J, with 4 bases between the two ends. CDR1 and CDR2 (germline): SEHNR, FQNEAQ (reference sequence). CDR3 length: 13 amino acids.

The chain joins TRBV5-4 to TRBJ1-1; the match to TRBD1 covers 8 bases. CDR1 and CDR2 from the germline V gene are SGHNT and YYREEE (reference sequence). J was trimmed by 0 bases and V by 9 bases; bases with no gene match: 13. The CDR3 has 16 amino acids. The CDR3 spells CATSTGQGFLNTEAFF. CDR3 coding DNA: TGTGCCACTAGTACCGGACAGGGATTCTTGAACACTGAAGCTTTCTTT.

The chain is built from TRBV7-2 and TRBJ2-1; TRBD2 matches at 7 bases. Germline loops: CDR1 SGHTA, CDR2 FQGNSA. The CDR3 runs 14 residues. V shed 5 bases and J 2 bases; nucleotides not matched to a gene: 3. The CDR3: CASSRSGAYNEQFF. The CDR3 region has the DNA TGTGCCAGCAGCCGAAGCGGGGCCTACAATGAGCAGTTCTTC.

The V and J genes are TRBV21-1 and TRBJ2-1; the table assigns TRBD2, which was not confirmed against the DNA. TRBV21-1 constitutes a pseudogene. The CDR3 is made up of 17 amino acids. CDR3 sequence reads: CASSKVWGLRIHNEQFF. The CDR3 DNA reads TGTGCCAGCAGCAAAGTGTGGGGACTTAGAATACACAATGAGCAGTTCTTC.

This clone appeared a single time. J is TRBJ1-4 and V is TRBV18, with D unclear. CDR3 length: 14 amino acids. With 1 base removed from V and 5 bases from J, the gap between germline ends came to 8 bases. The germline gives CDR1 KGHSH, CDR2 LQKENI. This CDR3 reads CASSPRAENEKLFF. The CDR3 DNA sequence: TGTGCCAGCTCACCACGGGCAGAAAATGAAAAACTGTTTTTT.

The chain employs TRBV7-2 and TRBJ2-3, with 9 bases identical to TRBD2. This CDR3 comprises 15 residues. The J segment lost 2 bases and the V segment lost 5 bases, leaving 5 bases of the junction unmatched. CDR1 is SGHTA and CDR2 is FQGNSA in the germline V gene. CDR3 loop: CASSTRLADTDTQYF. For the CDR3, the DNA is TGTGCCAGCAGCACCCGACTAGCGGACACAGATACGCAGTATTTT. The whole variable domain, remainder taken from reference TRBV7-2 and TRBJ2-3, is GAGVSQSPSNKVTEKGKDVELRCDPISGHTALYWYRQSLGQGLEFLIYFQGNSAPDKSGLPSDRFSAERTGGSVSTLTIQRTQQEDSAVYLCASSTRLADTDTQYFGPGTRLTVL.

The rearrangement joins TRBV18 to TRBJ2-4; the D is unclear. Germline loops: CDR1 KGHSH, CDR2 LQKENI. Trimming stripped 4 bases from V and 2 bases from J, with 9 bases between. The CDR3 is 14 amino acids. The CDR3 DNA reads as TGTGCCAGCTCACGAGAGAGAACCAAAAACATTCAGTACTTC. Protein: CASSRERTKNIQYF.

This clone was picked up a small number of times. The rearrangement uses TRBV5-4 and TRBJ2-5; a weak D match, TRBD1 (5 bases). Germline lookup yields CDR1 SGHNT and CDR2 YYREEE (reference sequence). With 0 bases removed from V and 1 base from J, the gap between germline ends came to 10 bases. This CDR3 has 15 amino acids. The CDR3 DNA sequence: TGTGCCAGCAGCTTGGGCCCACAGGCCCAAGAGACCCAGTACTTC. Encoded protein: CASSLGPQAQETQYF.

The V gene is TRBV28, the J gene TRBJ2-6; tentative D call: TRBD2 (5 bases). The CDR3 is 17 residues long. Germline V CDR1 and CDR2: MDHEN, SYDVKM. V was cut by 7 bases and J by 0 bases, with 16 bases left in between. CDR3 region: CASTLRGQVSGANVLTF. Here the CDR3 DNA reads TGTGCCAGCACCCTACGAGGGCAGGTCTCTGGGGCCAACGTCCTGACTTTC.

The genes are TRBV10-2 and TRBJ2-5; TRBD2 aligns across 8 bases. The end of the DNA is better explained by TRBJ2-7, so the J call may be wrong. Per germline, CDR1 WSHSY and CDR2 SAAADI. The CDR3 spans 16 residues. The CDR3 loop is CASRGKVAGLPYEQYF. The CDR3 region has the DNA TGCGCCAGCAGAGGGAAGGTAGCGGGGCTCCCCTACGAGCAGTACTTC.

This sequence joins TRBV7-6 and TRBJ1-2; 12 positions agree with TRBD1. Trimming at V came to 5 bases and at J to 6 bases, leaving 10 bases not matched to a gene. This CDR3 has 16 amino acids. The germline V gene encodes CDR1 SGHVS and CDR2 FNYEAQ. CDR3 nucleotides: TGTGCCAGCAGCGCCGGGACAGGGGGCGAAAGGAATGGCTACACCTTC. It specifies CASSAGTGGERNGYTF.